One sample yielded the 30 T cell receptor beta chains listed below, sequenced in a study of T cells after somatic rescue of genetic block. This table comes from immunoSEQ multiplex PCR, and its TCRdb copy is limited to in-frame clones, with some not included. The data contain more than 65,000 clones, roughly 88% of them seen just once; the ten biggest clones take up approximately 2.9%. The sample was peripheral blood mononuclear cells (PBMCs). These receptors came from a man aged 25 to 45.

This chain links TRBV6-5 with TRBJ1-5; D gene unclear. Germline-derived CDR1 and CDR2 are MNHEY and SVGAGI. This CDR3 is built from 13 residues. With 6 bases removed from V and 5 bases from J, the gap between germline ends came to 11 bases. The CDR3 protein is CASRSDGYQPQHF. The CDR3 DNA sequence: TGTGCCAGCAGGTCAGACGGTTATCAGCCCCAGCATTTT.

The chain couples TRBV25-1 to TRBJ1-1; D may be TRBD1 (6 bases). Trimming cost V 4 bases and J 10 bases, with 10 bases left between them. Germline V gene sequence: CDR1 MGHDK, CDR2 SYGVNS. The CDR3 covers 11 residues. This CDR3 is CASSAPGAAFF. The CDR3 nucleotides are TGTGCCAGCAGTGCCCCAGGGGCAGCTTTCTTT.

This clone was detected once. The V call is TRBV19, the J call TRBJ1-5; 7 bases align to TRBD1. Germline values: CDR1 LNHDA, CDR2 SQIVND (reference sequence). The CDR3 is 14 amino acids. Unmatched junction bases numbered 6, after V lost 4 bases and J lost 6 bases. The CDR3 bases are TGTGCCAGTAGTAGTCGACAGGGCTTTCAGCCCCAGCATTTT. This gives the protein CASSSRQGFQPQHF.

This chain uses TRBV28 with TRBJ1-2, with D possibly TRBD1 on 5 matching bases. The CDR3 length is 14 residues. V lost 5 bases and J 6 bases, leaving 16 bases between the germline ends. Germline V CDR1 and CDR2: MDHEN, SYDVKM. The CDR3 here is CASSTSPGQNGYTF. In DNA, the CDR3 is TGTGCCAGCAGTACCTCTCCGGGGCAGAATGGCTACACCTTC.

The rearrangement links TRBV5-1 to TRBJ2-1; 8 bases map to TRBD1. This CDR3 has 13 amino acids. Germline-derived CDR1 and CDR2 are SGHRS and YFSETQ. With V trimmed by 4 bases and J by 5 bases, 2 bases remained unmatched. The CDR3 here is CASSGGQDNEQFF. CDR3 DNA: TGCGCCAGCAGCGGGGGACAGGACAATGAGCAGTTCTTC.

This clone was seen just once. This chain uses TRBV11-3 with TRBJ2-7, with D perhaps TRBD2 (6 bases). Germline V gene data show CDR1 as SGHNT and CDR2 as YENEEA. The ends were cut back, 5 bases at V and 5 bases at J, with 16 bases in the middle. The CDR3 is made up of 14 amino acids. CDR3 residues: CASSLGDLRDEQYF. In nucleotides, the CDR3 is TGTGCCAGCAGCCTGGGGGACTTGCGGGACGAGCAGTACTTC.

The gene calls are TRBV7-2 and TRBJ2-1, with 7 positions matching TRBD1. This CDR3 comprises 12 residues. Germline V lookup: CDR1 SGHTA, CDR2 FQGNSA. Trimming took 4 bases from V and 8 from J; bases not matched to a gene: 2. This chain's CDR3 is CASSSTGHEQFF. DNA for the CDR3: TGTGCCAGCAGCTCGACAGGGCATGAGCAGTTCTTC. The complete variable domain, with remaining parts taken from reference TRBV7-2 and TRBJ2-1, reads GAGVSQSPSNKVTEKGKDVELRCDPISGHTALYWYRQSLGQGLEFLIYFQGNSAPDKSGLPSDRFSAERTGGSVSTLTIQRTQQEDSAVYLCASSSTGHEQFFGPGTRLTVL.

The chain joins TRBV13 to TRBJ1-1; D uncertain. This CDR3 region has 14 residues. With 0 bases removed from V and 0 bases from J, the gap between germline ends came to 5 bases. The germline gives CDR1 PRHDT, CDR2 FYEKMQ (reference sequence). The CDR3 DNA reads TGTGCCAGCAGCTTAGGACCGATGAACACTGAAGCTTTCTTT. Protein product: CASSLGPMNTEAFF.

J is TRBJ1-5 and V is TRBV10-3; 7 bases line up with TRBD1. V gave up 3 bases and J gave up 5 bases; unmatched junction bases: 7. CDR1 and CDR2 from the germline V gene are ENHRY and SYGVKD. The CDR3 runs 15 residues. CDR3 loop: CAISDLTGVDQPQHF. CDR3 bases: TGTGCCATCAGTGACCTTACAGGGGTAGATCAGCCCCAGCATTTT.

Remarks on this clone: An end of the junction does not agree with germline; a read error may underlie this. This sequence joins TRBV19 and TRBJ2-1, with D uncertain. This CDR3 comprises 10 residues. Germline CDR1 reads LNHDA; CDR2 reads SQIVND (reference sequence). The chain's CDR3 is CASSLSRPIF. The CDR3 DNA sequence: TGTGCCAGTAGTCTCTCTCGTCCAATCTTC. Using reference TRBV19 and TRBJ2-1 for the parts outside the CDR3, the full variable domain is DGGITQSPKYLFRKEGQNVTLSCEQNLNHDAMYWYRQDPGQGLRLIYYSQIVNDFQKGDIAEGYSVSREKKESFPLTVTSAQKNPTAFYLCASSLSRPIFGPGTRLTVL.

This chain uses TRBV11-3 with TRBJ2-5; no reliable D call. Germline lookup yields CDR1 SGHNT and CDR2 YENEEA. V gave up 0 bases and J gave up 1 base, with 3 bases separating them. The CDR3 runs to 13 residues. The CDR3 DNA is TGTGCCAGCAGCTTAGACGGCCAAGAGACCCAGTACTTC. Its translation: CASSLDGQETQYF.

The rearrangement links TRBV9 to TRBJ2-7, with a possible D match to TRBD2 (6 bases). Germline CDR1 reads SGDLS; CDR2 reads YYNGEE. The V and J ends lost 0 bases and 3 bases respectively, with 13 bases between them. CDR3 size: 15 residues. CDR3 loop: CASSVGAGLLYEQYF. The CDR3 bases are TGTGCCAGCAGCGTAGGGGCGGGGCTCCTCTACGAGCAGTACTTC.

V is TRBV5-1 and J is TRBJ2-1, with 7 bases identical to TRBD2. From germline, CDR1 is SGHRS and CDR2 YFSETQ. This CDR3 contains 15 residues. The J segment lost 2 bases and the V segment lost 0 bases, leaving 2 bases of the junction unmatched. The CDR3 DNA reads as TGCGCCAGCAGCTTGGGACTAGCAACCTACAATGAGCAGTTCTTC. Translation: CASSLGLATYNEQFF.

The V and J genes are TRBV5-6 and TRBJ2-5; D gene unclear. CDR3 size: 14 residues. Deletions cut 1 base from V and 0 bases from J, with 7 bases between. CDR1 and CDR2 from the germline V gene are SGHDT and YYEEEE. This CDR3 reads CASSLWSHQETQYF. The DNA of the CDR3 is TGTGCCAGCAGCTTGTGGTCCCACCAAGAGACCCAGTACTTC.

This clone was observed a few times. V is TRBV4-1 and J is TRBJ1-5; D not certain. Between the trimmed V and J ends, which lost 0 bases and 9 bases, there was a span of 9 bases. There are 13 residues in the CDR3. Germline CDR1 and CDR2: MGHRA and YSYEKL. CDR3 residues: CASSQEQDWPQHF. Here the CDR3 DNA reads TGCGCCAGCAGCCAAGAGCAAGATTGGCCCCAGCATTTT.

The rearrangement joins TRBV28 to TRBJ1-2; TRBD1 agrees at 7 bases. Germline CDR1 and CDR2: MDHEN and SYDVKM. The CDR3 sequence is 17 residues long. The junction had 16 bases not matched to a gene; V was cut back by 7 bases and J by 2 bases. CDR3 sequence reads: CASTLSGSGGLNYGYTF. The CDR3 DNA reads TGTGCCAGCACCCTTAGCGGATCAGGGGGACTAAACTATGGCTACACCTTC.

This clone has just one count. The gene calls are TRBV7-9 and TRBJ1-1; D is uncertain. Looked up from germline, CDR1 is SEHNR and CDR2 is FQNEAQ (reference sequence). The CDR3 consists of 14 residues. V lost 2 bases and J 1 base, leaving 8 bases between the germline ends. DNA for the CDR3: TGTGCCAGCAGCTTAACTACAGAGAACACTGAAGCTTTCTTT. This codes for CASSLTTENTEAFF.

The genes are TRBV10-2 and TRBJ1-3, with 9 bases aligning to TRBD1. Germline assignment: CDR1 WSHSY and CDR2 SAAADI. The CDR3 sequence is 15 residues long. The J segment lost 7 bases and the V segment lost 3 bases, leaving 7 bases of the junction unmatched. The CDR3 bases are TGCGCCAGCAGTGACGGGACAGGGTTTGGGAACACCATATATTTT. It specifies CASSDGTGFGNTIYF.

The chain links TRBV4-1 to TRBJ2-1; no clear D gene. The CDR3 has 17 residues. Trimming pared 7 bases from V and 0 bases from J, leaving 19 bases between. The V gene's germline CDR1 is MGHRA and CDR2 YSYEKL. The CDR3, as DNA: TGCGCCAGCAACCTAGGTCCAGGAAGGAGCTCCTACAATGAGCAGTTCTTC. The encoded protein is CASNLGPGRSSYNEQFF.

The chain has TRBV10-3 and TRBJ2-1; 12 positions match TRBD2. From germline, CDR1 is ENHRY and CDR2 SYGVKD. The CDR3 loop spans 15 amino acids. The trim removed 4 bases at V and 4 bases at J, leaving 2 bases unmatched. The CDR3 nucleotides are TGTGCCATCAGTGGACTAGCGGGAGAGTACAATGAGCAGTTCTTC. Translating gives CAISGLAGEYNEQFF.

The chain uses TRBV15 and TRBJ1-3; D unresolved. Trimming cost V 6 bases and J 0 bases, with 3 bases left between them. The germline gives CDR1 LNHNV, CDR2 YYDKDF (reference sequence). This CDR3 has 12 residues. CDR3 protein: CATRGSGNTIYF. CDR3 coding DNA: TGTGCCACCAGGGGCTCTGGAAACACCATATATTTT.

The CDR3 sequence: CSVRSGTAKGYTF. DNA for the CDR3: TGCAGCGTTCGATCCGGGACGGCTAAGGGCTACACCTTC. The rearrangement joins TRBV29-1 to TRBJ1-2, with TRBD1 as a possible D gene (5 bases). CDR1 and CDR2 from the germline V gene are SQVTM and ANQGSEA. Trimming took off 5 bases at V and 8 bases at J, with 18 bases between the two ends. This CDR3 has 13 residues.

This chain connects TRBV18 to TRBJ1-4, with 8 bases fitting TRBD1. Germline CDR1 and CDR2: KGHSH and LQKENI. J lost 0 bases, V lost 6 bases, and 6 bases had no gene match. The CDR3 has 16 residues. The CDR3 DNA reads TGTGCCAGCTCGCGCAACAGGGGGTCAACTAATGAAAAACTGTTTTTT. It encodes CASSRNRGSTNEKLFF.

This clone was detected only once. The chain employs TRBV5-4 and TRBJ2-3; tentatively, D is TRBD1 (5 bases). This CDR3 has 15 residues. V shed 0 bases and J shed 2 bases, with 10 bases lying between them. Germline V gene lookup returns CDR1 SGHNT and CDR2 YYREEE (reference sequence). Here the CDR3 reads CASSLEGQHTDTQYF. In nucleotides, the CDR3 is TGTGCCAGCAGCTTGGAGGGGCAGCACACAGATACGCAGTATTTT.

The chain employs TRBV13 and TRBJ2-7; TRBD2 matches 7 bases. CDR3 size: 15 residues. The germline V gene encodes CDR1 PRHDT and CDR2 FYEKMQ (reference sequence). Trimming cost V 5 bases and J 4 bases; bases outside gene matches: 11. CDR3 in DNA: TGTGCCAGCAGCCCGCGGGGGACGGCGAGTTACGAGCAGTACTTC. The encoded protein is CASSPRGTASYEQYF.

The V call is TRBV18, the J call TRBJ2-7; 8 positions agree with TRBD1. Trimming removed 1 base from V and 3 bases from J; junction bases left unmatched: 5. The CDR3 has 15 amino acids. In germline, CDR1 is KGHSH, CDR2 LQKENI. The CDR3: CASSPQMTGDYEQYF. Here the CDR3 DNA reads TGTGCCAGCTCACCACAGATGACAGGGGACTACGAGCAGTACTTC.

This clone was seen a single time. The rearrangement joins TRBV30 to TRBJ2-7, with D possibly matching TRBD1 (6 bases). The CDR3 is made up of 14 amino acids. Trimming pared 0 bases from V and 0 bases from J, leaving 9 bases between. CDR1 is GTSNPN, CDR2 SVGIG, per germline (reference sequence). DNA for the CDR3: TGTGCCTGGAGTGTTCAGGGGAGCTCCTACGAGCAGTACTTC. Its translation: CAWSVQGSSYEQYF.

The chain is built from TRBV5-1 and TRBJ1-4; weak D call: TRBD1 (5 bases). V was cut by 4 bases and J by 10 bases, with 11 bases left in between. Germline V gene data show CDR1 as SGHRS and CDR2 as YFSETQ. This CDR3 has 12 residues. Here the CDR3 DNA reads TGCGCCAGCAGCAAAACGAGGGGAAAACTGTTTTTT. As protein: CASSKTRGKLFF.

The chain's CDR3 is CASRTGSSYNEQFF. As DNA, the CDR3 is TGTGCCAGTAGAACAGGGAGCTCCTACAATGAGCAGTTCTTC. This chain joins TRBV19 and TRBJ2-1, with a possible D match to TRBD1 (6 bases). The CDR3 is made up of 14 amino acids. Germline CDR1 is LNHDA and CDR2 is SQIVND (reference sequence). V was cut by 6 bases and J by 0 bases, with 9 bases left in between.

The genes are TRBV10-1 and TRBJ1-1; no clear D. CDR1 is WNHNN and CDR2 is SYGVQD in the germline V gene (reference sequence). The CDR3 length is 14 residues. Deletions cut 5 bases from V and 5 bases from J, with 15 bases between. The DNA of the CDR3 is TGCGCCAGCAGTCCTACGGCGGGTATGACTGAAGCTTTCTTT. Protein: CASSPTAGMTEAFF.